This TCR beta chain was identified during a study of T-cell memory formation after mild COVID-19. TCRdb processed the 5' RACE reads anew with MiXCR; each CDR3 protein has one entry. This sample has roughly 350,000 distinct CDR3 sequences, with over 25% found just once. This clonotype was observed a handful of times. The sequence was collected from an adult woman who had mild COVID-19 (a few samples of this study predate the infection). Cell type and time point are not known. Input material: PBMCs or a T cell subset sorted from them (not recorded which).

CDR3 protein: CASSPDVARGRDIQYF. DNA of the CDR3: TGTGCCAGCAGCCCCGACGTGGCCCGCGGTAGAGACATTCAGTACTTC. The J gene is TRBJ2-4, the V gene TRBV7-9, with D uncertain. Trimming pared 5 bases from V and 8 bases from J, leaving 22 bases between. This CDR3 is 16 amino acids long. CDR1 is SEHNR, CDR2 FQNEAQ, per germline (reference sequence).